The present TCR beta chain was sequenced within a study of PD-1 blockade in classical Hodgkin lymphoma. Time point indicated: cycle 4 day 1 (C4D1), after five to seven weeks of nivolumab. In every patient, relapse followed autologous stem cell transplantation, while exposure to brentuximab vedotin differed. The assay was immunoSEQ multiplex PCR, and TCRdb's table has in-frame clones only and misses some. Seen here are some 25,000 clones, approximately 70% observed once, and the top ten hold 30%. The CDR3 has 15 amino acids. The V gene's germline CDR1 is SGHVS and CDR2 FNYEAQ. The trim removed 5 bases at V and 4 bases at J, leaving 6 bases unmatched. Turning to this clone: Within the sample, other DNA sequences also encode this same CDR3.

The TCR sequence derives from a human donor with classical Hodgkin lymphoma. The specimen comprised peripheral blood mononuclear cells (PBMCs), sampled before the fourth cycle of nivolumab. The chain uses TRBV7-6 and TRBJ2-5; TRBD2 agrees at 11 bases. The CDR3 is CASSPLAGGPETQYF. CDR3 bases: TGTGCCAGCAGCCCGCTAGCGGGGGGCCCAGAGACCCAGTACTTC.